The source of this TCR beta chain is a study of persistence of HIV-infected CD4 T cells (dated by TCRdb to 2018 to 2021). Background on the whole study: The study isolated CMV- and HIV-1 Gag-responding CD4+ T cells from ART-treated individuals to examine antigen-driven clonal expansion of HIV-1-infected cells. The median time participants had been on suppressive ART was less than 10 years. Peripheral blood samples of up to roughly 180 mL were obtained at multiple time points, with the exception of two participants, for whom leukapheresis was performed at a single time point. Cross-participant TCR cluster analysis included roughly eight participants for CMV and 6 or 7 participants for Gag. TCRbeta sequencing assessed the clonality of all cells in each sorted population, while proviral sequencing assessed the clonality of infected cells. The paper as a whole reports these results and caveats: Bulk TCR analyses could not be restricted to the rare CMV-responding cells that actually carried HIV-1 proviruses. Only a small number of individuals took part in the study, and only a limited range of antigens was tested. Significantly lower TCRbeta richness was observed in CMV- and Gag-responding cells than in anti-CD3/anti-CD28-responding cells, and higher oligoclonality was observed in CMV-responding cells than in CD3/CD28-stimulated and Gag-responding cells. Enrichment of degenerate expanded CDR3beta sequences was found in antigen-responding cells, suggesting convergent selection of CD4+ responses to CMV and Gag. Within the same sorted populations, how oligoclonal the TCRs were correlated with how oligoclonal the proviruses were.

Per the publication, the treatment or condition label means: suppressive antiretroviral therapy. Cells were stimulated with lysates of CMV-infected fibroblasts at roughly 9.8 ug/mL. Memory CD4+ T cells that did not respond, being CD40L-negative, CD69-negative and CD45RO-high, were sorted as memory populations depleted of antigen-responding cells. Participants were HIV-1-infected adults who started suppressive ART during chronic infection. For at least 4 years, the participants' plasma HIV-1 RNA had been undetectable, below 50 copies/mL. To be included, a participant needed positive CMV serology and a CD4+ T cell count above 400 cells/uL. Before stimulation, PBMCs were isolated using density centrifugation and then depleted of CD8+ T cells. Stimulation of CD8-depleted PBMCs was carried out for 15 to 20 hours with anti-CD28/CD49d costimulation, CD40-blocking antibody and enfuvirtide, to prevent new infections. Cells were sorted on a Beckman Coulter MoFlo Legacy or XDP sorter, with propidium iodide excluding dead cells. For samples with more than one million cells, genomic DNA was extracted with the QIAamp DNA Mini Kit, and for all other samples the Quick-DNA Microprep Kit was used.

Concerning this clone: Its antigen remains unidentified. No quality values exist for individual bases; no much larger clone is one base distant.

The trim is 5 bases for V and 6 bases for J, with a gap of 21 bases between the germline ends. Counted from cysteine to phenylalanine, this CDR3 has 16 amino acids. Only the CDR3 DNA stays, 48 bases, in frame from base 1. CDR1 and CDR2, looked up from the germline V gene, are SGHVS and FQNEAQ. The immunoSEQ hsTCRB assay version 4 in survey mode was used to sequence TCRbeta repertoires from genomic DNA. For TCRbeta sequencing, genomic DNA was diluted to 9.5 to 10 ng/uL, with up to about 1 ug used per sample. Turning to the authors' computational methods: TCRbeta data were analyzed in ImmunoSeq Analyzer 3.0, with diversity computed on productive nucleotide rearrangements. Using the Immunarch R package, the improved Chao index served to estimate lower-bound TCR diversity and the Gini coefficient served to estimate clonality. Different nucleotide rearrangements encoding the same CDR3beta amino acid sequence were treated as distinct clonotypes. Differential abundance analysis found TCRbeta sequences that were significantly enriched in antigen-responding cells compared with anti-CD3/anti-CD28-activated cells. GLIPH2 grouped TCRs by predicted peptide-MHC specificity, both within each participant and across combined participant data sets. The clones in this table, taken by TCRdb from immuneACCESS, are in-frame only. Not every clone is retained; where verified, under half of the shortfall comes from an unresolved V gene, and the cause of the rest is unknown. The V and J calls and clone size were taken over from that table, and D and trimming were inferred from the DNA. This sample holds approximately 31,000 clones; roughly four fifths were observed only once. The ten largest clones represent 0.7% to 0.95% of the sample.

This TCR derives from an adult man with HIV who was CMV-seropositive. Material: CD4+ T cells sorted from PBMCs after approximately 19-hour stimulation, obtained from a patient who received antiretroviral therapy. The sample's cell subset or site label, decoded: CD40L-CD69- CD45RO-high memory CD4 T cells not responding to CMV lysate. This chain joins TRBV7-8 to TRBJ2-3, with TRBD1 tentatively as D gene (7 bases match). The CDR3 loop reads CASSPVRQGGRDTQYF. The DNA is TGTGCCAGCAGCCCAGTGCGGCAGGGGGGAAGGGATACGCAGTATTTT.